This TCR beta chain was identified in a study of blood T cell repertoires in COVID-19. About the study: Donors in the United States, Italy and Spain gave samples during acute or convalescent COVID-19.

Participant ages covered about 18 to 100 years across about 25 US areas. Clinical history as reported by participants underpinned cohort assignment. Sequencing was performed with immunoSEQ multiplex PCR; in TCRdb, only in-frame clones are kept and a portion is missing. The sample consists of 220,000 or so clones, roughly 88% of them appearing once. CDR3 length equals 14 residues. Germline-derived CDR1 and CDR2 are LNHDA and SQIVND (reference sequence). The trim removed 3 bases at V and 6 bases at J, leaving 3 bases unmatched. The receptor's source is a woman in her fifties or sixties with acute COVID-19. Sequenced input: PBMCs or T cells enriched from blood (not recorded which). The chain links TRBV19 to TRBJ1-5, with 9 bases fitting TRBD1. The CDR3 nucleotides are TGTGCCAGTAGTATTGACAGGGGGGCTCAGCCCCAGCATTTT. Amino acids: CASSIDRGAQPQHF.